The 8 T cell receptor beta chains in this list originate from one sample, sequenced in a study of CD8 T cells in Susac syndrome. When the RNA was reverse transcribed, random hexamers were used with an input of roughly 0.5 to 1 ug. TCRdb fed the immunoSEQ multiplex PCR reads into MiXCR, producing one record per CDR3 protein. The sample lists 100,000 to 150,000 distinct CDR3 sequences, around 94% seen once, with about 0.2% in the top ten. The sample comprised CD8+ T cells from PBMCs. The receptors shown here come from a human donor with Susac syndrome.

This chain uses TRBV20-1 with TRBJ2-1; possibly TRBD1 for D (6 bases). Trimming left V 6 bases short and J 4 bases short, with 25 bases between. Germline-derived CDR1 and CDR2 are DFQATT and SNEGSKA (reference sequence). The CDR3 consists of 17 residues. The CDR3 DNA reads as TGCAGTGCAAGCCCCAGGGGACGGAAAGAACCGTACAATGAGCAGTTCTTC. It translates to CSASPRGRKEPYNEQFF.

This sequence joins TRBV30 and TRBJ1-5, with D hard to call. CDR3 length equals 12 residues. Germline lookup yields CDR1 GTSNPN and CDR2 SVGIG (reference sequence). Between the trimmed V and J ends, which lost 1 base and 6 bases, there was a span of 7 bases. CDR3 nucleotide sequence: TGTGCCTGGAGTGGTGCGGCTCAGCCCCAGCATTTT. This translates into CAWSGAAQPQHF.

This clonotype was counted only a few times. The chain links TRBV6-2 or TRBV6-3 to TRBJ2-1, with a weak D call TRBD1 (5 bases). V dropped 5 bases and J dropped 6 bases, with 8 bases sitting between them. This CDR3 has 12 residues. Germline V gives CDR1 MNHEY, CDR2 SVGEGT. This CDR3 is CASSLDSNEQFF. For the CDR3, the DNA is TGTGCCAGCAGTCTCGACAGCAATGAGCAGTTCTTC.

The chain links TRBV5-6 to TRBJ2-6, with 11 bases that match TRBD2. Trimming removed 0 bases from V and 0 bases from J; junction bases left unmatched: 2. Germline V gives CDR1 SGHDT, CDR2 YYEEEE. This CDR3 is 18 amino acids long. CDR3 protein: CASSLVLAGGSGANVLTF. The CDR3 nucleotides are TGTGCCAGCAGCTTGGTGCTAGCGGGGGGCTCTGGGGCCAACGTCCTGACTTTC.

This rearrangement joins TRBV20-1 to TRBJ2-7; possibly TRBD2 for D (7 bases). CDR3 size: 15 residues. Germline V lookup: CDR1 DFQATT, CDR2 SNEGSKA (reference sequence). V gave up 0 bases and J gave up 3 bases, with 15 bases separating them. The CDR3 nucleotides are TGCAGTGCTAGAGATCACAGGGAGGGATACTACGAGCAGTACTTC. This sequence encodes CSARDHREGYYEQYF.

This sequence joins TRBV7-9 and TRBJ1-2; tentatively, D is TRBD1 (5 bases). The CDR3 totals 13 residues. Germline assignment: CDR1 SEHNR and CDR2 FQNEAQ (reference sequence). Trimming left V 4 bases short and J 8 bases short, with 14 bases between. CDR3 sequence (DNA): TGTGCCAGCAGCTCCGGGACCTTGAGGGGCTACACCTTC. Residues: CASSSGTLRGYTF.

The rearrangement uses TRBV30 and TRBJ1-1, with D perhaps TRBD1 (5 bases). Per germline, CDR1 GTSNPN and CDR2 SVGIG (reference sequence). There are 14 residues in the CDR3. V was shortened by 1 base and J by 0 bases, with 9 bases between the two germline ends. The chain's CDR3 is CAWSGGHLNTEAFF. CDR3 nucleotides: TGTGCCTGGAGTGGCGGACACCTGAACACTGAAGCTTTCTTT.

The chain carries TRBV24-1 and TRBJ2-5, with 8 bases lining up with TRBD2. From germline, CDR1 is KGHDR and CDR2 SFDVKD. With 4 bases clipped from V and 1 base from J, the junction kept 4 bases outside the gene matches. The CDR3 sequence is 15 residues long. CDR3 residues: CATSDSGTSQETQYF. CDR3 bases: TGTGCCACCAGTGACTCCGGGACTAGCCAAGAGACCCAGTACTTC.